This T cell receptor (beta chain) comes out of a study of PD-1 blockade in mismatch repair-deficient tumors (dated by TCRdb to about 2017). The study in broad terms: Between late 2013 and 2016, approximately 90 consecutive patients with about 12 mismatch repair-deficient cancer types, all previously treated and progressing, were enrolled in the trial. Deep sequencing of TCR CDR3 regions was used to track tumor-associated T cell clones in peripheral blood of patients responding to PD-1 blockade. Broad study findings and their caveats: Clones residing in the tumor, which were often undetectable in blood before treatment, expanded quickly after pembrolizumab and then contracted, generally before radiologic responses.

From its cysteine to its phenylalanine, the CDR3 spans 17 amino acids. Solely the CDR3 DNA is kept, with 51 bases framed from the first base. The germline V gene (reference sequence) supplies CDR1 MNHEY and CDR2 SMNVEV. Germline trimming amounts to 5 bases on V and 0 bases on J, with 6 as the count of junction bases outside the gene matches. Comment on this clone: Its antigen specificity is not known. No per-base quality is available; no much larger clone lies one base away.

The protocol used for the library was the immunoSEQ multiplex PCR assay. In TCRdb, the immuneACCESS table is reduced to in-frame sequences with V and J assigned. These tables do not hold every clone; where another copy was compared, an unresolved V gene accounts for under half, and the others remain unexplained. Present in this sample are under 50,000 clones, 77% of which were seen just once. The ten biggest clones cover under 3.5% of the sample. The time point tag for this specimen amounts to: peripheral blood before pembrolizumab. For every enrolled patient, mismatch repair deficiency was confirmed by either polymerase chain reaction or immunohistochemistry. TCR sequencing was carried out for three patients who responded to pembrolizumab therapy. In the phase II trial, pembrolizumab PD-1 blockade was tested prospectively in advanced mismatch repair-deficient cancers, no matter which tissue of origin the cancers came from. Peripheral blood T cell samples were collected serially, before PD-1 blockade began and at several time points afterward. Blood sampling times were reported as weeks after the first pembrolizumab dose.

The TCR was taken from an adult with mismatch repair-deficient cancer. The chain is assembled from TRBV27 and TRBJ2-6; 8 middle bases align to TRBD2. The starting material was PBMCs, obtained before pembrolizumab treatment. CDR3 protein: CASSGAGANSGANVLTF. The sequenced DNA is TGTGCCAGCAGTGGAGCGGGGGCAAACTCTGGGGCCAACGTCCTGACTTTC.